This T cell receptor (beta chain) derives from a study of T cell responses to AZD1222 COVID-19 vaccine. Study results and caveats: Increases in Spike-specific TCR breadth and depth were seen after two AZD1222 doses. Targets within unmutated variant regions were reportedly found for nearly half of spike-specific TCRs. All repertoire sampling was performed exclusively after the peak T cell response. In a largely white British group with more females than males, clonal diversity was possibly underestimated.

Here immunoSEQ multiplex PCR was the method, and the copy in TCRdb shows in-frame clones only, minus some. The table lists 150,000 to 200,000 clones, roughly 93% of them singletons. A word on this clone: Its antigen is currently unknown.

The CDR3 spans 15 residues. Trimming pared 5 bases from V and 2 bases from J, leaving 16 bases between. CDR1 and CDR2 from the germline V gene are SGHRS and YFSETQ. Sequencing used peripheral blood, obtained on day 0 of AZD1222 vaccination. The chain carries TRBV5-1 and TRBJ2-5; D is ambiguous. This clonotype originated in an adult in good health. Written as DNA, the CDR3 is TGCGCCAGCAGGGAGAGCCCAATCGGGCAAGAGACCCAGTACTTC. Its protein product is CASRESPIGQETQYF.